The TCR beta chain under discussion was sequenced for a study of blood T cell repertoires in COVID-19. Study-wide context: Sites in the United States, Italy and Spain provided acute and convalescent COVID-19 samples. PBMCs, B-cell-depleted T cells, or T cells were the source of the cDNA or gDNA that made up the material.

Methods used by the authors: From reference gene primer amplification, estimates of nucleated cell counts were derived. Generated by immunoSEQ multiplex PCR, the TCRdb table keeps only in-frame clones and is missing some. V and J calls and clone size are those listed in that table; D and trimming were worked out from the DNA. The sample consists of 55,000 to 80,000 clones, around 91% of them appearing once. Germline V lookup: CDR1 KGHSH, CDR2 LQKENI. J gave up 4 bases and V 0 bases, and 4 bases lay outside the gene matches. This CDR3 is built from 16 residues. The gene calls are TRBV18 and TRBJ2-3; TRBD2 agrees at 10 bases. The origin of this receptor is a man aged 50 or older with acute or convalescent COVID-19. The sample comprised peripheral blood. Here the CDR3 DNA reads TGTGCCAGCTCACCACCGGTAGCGGGAGGTGCAGATACGCAGTATTTT. This codes for CASSPPVAGGADTQYF.